These 29 T cell receptor beta chains were all obtained from the same sample, sequenced in a study of T cell responses to AZD1222 COVID-19 vaccine. Method: immunoSEQ multiplex PCR; TCRdb's copy keeps in-frame clones and lacks some. The table records around 120,000 clones, about 85% of them present only once. The sample in question was peripheral blood, obtained 28 days after the second AZD1222 dose. These receptor sequences come from an adult who received the AZD1222 COVID-19 vaccine.

The genes are TRBV12-5 and TRBJ2-6; TRBD2 is a possible D gene (6 bases). The CDR3 has 22 residues. V was trimmed by 0 bases and J by 0 bases, leaving 24 bases between them. Germline V CDR1 and CDR2: LGHNT, FRNRAP. The CDR3 coding sequence is TGTGCTAGTGGTTTGGTACCCGGGGGATATGCCCAACCATTCTCTGGGGCCAACGTCCTGACTTTC. Translation: CASGLVPGGYAQPFSGANVLTF.

The rearrangement joins TRBV2 to TRBJ2-3, with 9 bases aligning to TRBD1. Losses at the gene ends were 6 bases for V and 0 bases for J; bases not matched to a gene: 7. The CDR3 is 16 amino acids. Germline values: CDR1 SNHLY, CDR2 FYNNEI. CDR3 sequence: CASSVSQGASTDTQYF. The CDR3 DNA follows: TGTGCCAGCAGCGTTTCACAGGGGGCGAGCACAGATACGCAGTATTTT.

About this clone: The conserved phenylalanine or tryptophan is not found at the CDR3 terminus, so this likely reflects a read error. It is unclear where the CDR3 begins or ends on the DNA, so no DNA is shown, and the CDR3 is as TCRdb lists it. The J gene is TRBJ1-2, the V gene TRBV27; the listed D gene, TRBD1, was not tested against the DNA. Germline CDR1 is MNHEY and CDR2 is SMNVEV (reference sequence). The CDR3 numbers 13 amino acids, ends counted. This CDR3 is CASSFLKTGKGGN.

The rearrangement joins TRBV28 to TRBJ1-3; unclear D gene. V lost 5 bases and J 4 bases, leaving 12 bases between the germline ends. This CDR3 spans 14 amino acids. Per germline, CDR1 MDHEN and CDR2 SYDVKM. CDR3 protein: CASSRTNVGNTIYF. The DNA of the CDR3 is TGTGCCAGCAGTCGGACGAACGTAGGAAACACCATATATTTT.

In the case of this clone: The junction shows a germline mismatch at one end, possibly a read error. The chain joins TRBV7-7 to TRBJ2-1, with TRBD2 identical over 11 bases. The CDR3 has 18 residues. Germline lookup yields CDR1 SSHAT and CDR2 FNYEAQ (reference sequence). CDR3 protein: CASSLGLSGRGELNEQFF. DNA for the CDR3: TGTGCTAGCAGCTTGGGCCTTAGCGGGAGGGGCGAGTTAAATGAGCAGTTCTTC.

The chain carries TRBV18 and TRBJ1-1, with 9 bases fitting TRBD1. The germline gives CDR1 KGHSH, CDR2 LQKENI. The CDR3 is 16 residues long. The junction had 7 bases not matched to a gene; V was cut back by 5 bases and J by 0 bases. The CDR3 sequence is CASSEQGARVNTEAFF. The CDR3 nucleotides read TGTGCCAGCTCAGAACAGGGGGCGAGGGTGAACACTGAAGCTTTCTTT.

The chain recombines TRBV6-5 with TRBJ1-1; D may be TRBD1 (5 bases). The ends were cut back, 10 bases at V and 3 bases at J, with 15 bases in the middle. Germline values: CDR1 MNHEY, CDR2 SVGAGI. CDR3 size: 13 residues. The CDR3 coding sequence is TGTGCCACTGGTGGGTGGGGCTACACTGAAGCTTTCTTT. Protein: CATGGWGYTEAFF.

This clone was observed a few times. The chain joins TRBV11-2 to TRBJ2-1; 11 nucleotides agree with TRBD2. Germline CDR1 SGHAT, CDR2 FQNNGV. The CDR3 is 15 amino acids. With 4 bases clipped from V and 4 bases from J, the junction kept 3 bases outside the gene matches. The CDR3, as DNA: TGTGCCAGCAGCTGGACTAGCGGGCGGTACAATGAGCAGTTCTTC. Residues: CASSWTSGRYNEQFF.

The chain combines TRBV5-1 with TRBJ2-3; 12 positions agree with TRBD2. The CDR3 is made up of 17 amino acids. The ends lost 5 bases at V and 5 bases at J; junction bases unmatched: 12. Germline V CDR1 and CDR2: SGHRS, YFSETQ. The CDR3 DNA reads as TGCGCCAGCAGTCGCGGACTAGCGGGATCTTCTGGAGATACGCAGTATTTT. Protein: CASSRGLAGSSGDTQYF. Using reference TRBV5-1 and TRBJ2-3 for the parts outside the CDR3, the full variable domain is KAGVTQTPRYLIKTRGQQVTLSCSPISGHRSVSWYQQTPGQGLQFLFEYFSETQRNKGNFPGRFSGRQFSNSRSEMNVSTLELGDSALYLCASSRGLAGSSGDTQYFGPGTRLTVL.

This sequence joins TRBV6-2 or TRBV6-3 and TRBJ2-3; 8 positions match TRBD2. The CDR3 spans 16 residues. J gave up 5 bases and V 4 bases, and 11 bases lay outside the gene matches. Per germline, CDR1 MNHEY and CDR2 SVGEGT. CDR3 protein: CASSSIQREREDTQYF. The CDR3 nucleotides are TGTGCCAGCAGTTCGATCCAGCGGGAGAGGGAAGATACGCAGTATTTT.

The chain has TRBV7-2 and TRBJ2-3, with TRBD2 identical over 9 bases. Germline V gene sequence: CDR1 SGHTA, CDR2 FQGNSA. The V gene end was trimmed by 4 bases and the J gene end by 2 bases; junction bases not matched to a gene: 7. This CDR3 spans 16 amino acids. CDR3 coding DNA: TGTGCCAGCAGCTCGACTAGCGGCCATTTCACAGATACGCAGTATTTT. Translation gives CASSSTSGHFTDTQYF.

This clone was detected only once. The chain uses TRBV28 and TRBJ1-1, with a weak D call TRBD1 (5 bases). Deletions cut 4 bases from V and 0 bases from J, with 15 bases between. CDR1 is MDHEN, CDR2 SYDVKM, per germline. This CDR3 region has 16 residues. CDR3 sequence: CASSSSTVSMNTEAFF. CDR3 in DNA: TGTGCCAGCAGTTCCTCGACAGTATCCATGAACACTGAAGCTTTCTTT.

This chain connects TRBV19 to TRBJ2-1; 12 positions match TRBD2. The CDR3 runs to 18 residues. Trimming removed 6 bases from V and 2 bases from J; junction bases left unmatched: 11. Germline lookup yields CDR1 LNHDA and CDR2 SQIVND (reference sequence). CDR3 DNA: TGTGCCAGTAGCCGGGGACTAGCGGGCCTCTCCACCTACAATGAGCAGTTCTTC. Its translation: CASSRGLAGLSTYNEQFF. Looking up the rest from reference TRBV19 and TRBJ2-1 gives the full variable domain: DGGITQSPKYLFRKEGQNVTLSCEQNLNHDAMYWYRQDPGQGLRLIYYSQIVNDFQKGDIAEGYSVSREKKESFPLTVTSAQKNPTAFYLCASSRGLAGLSTYNEQFFGPGTRLTVL.

This clone was seen just once. This chain uses TRBV6-6 with TRBJ2-2; 12 bases are a match to TRBD2. CDR1 MNHNY and CDR2 SVGAGI come from the germline V gene (reference sequence). The CDR3 runs to 16 residues. Losses at the gene ends were 5 bases for V and 4 bases for J; bases not matched to a gene: 5. CDR3 nucleotide sequence: TGTGCCAGCAGTAAACTAGCGGGAGGAATCACCGGGGAGCTGTTTTTT. Translating gives CASSKLAGGITGELFF.

The count of this clone is one. V and J are TRBV11-2 and TRBJ2-7; no reliable D call. V lost 8 bases and J 0 bases, leaving 11 bases between the germline ends. The CDR3 is 13 residues long. Germline assignment: CDR1 SGHAT and CDR2 FQNNGV. The CDR3 DNA sequence: TGTGCCAGCGGAGCGATTCTCTCCTACGAGCAGTACTTC. It translates to CASGAILSYEQYF.

This clone was counted between two and nine times. The chain recombines TRBV3-1 (or the pseudogene TRBV3-2) with TRBJ2-7; D not certain. The ends were cut back, 2 bases at V and 6 bases at J, with 11 bases in the middle. The CDR3 contains 13 residues. Looked up from germline, CDR1 is LGHDT and CDR2 is YNNKEL (reference sequence). The CDR3 loop reads CASSQTLFGEQYF. CDR3 DNA: TGTGCCAGCAGCCAAACCCTATTCGGCGAGCAGTACTTC.

This clone appeared once. The rearrangement joins TRBV15 to TRBJ1-4; tentatively, D is TRBD1 (6 bases). This CDR3 has 18 residues. Trimming shortened V by 0 bases and J by 1 base, and 15 bases separated the two germline ends. The germline gives CDR1 LNHNV, CDR2 YYDKDF (reference sequence). CDR3 loop: CATSRDMRQVLTNEKLFF. In nucleotides, the CDR3 is TGTGCCACCAGCAGAGATATGAGACAGGTGTTAACTAATGAAAAACTGTTTTTT.

The chain combines TRBV27 with TRBJ2-7, with a tentative D call TRBD1 (7 bases). V shed 3 bases and J shed 6 bases, with 15 bases lying between them. Per the germline V gene, CDR1 is MNHEY and CDR2 is SMNVEV (reference sequence). The CDR3 has 14 amino acids. The CDR3 DNA reads as TGTGCCAGCAGTTTTAGAGGGCAGGGGGGCGAGCAGTACTTC. It encodes CASSFRGQGGEQYF.

This clone showed up just a few times. The genes are TRBV12-3 or TRBV12-4 and TRBJ1-2, with no clear D. V lost 6 bases and J lost 5, with 10 bases in between. CDR3 length equals 12 residues. In nucleotides, the CDR3 is TGTGCCAGCAGCGTCGGGCTATATGGCTACACCTTC. Translation: CASSVGLYGYTF.

The chain combines TRBV28 with TRBJ2-2, with 8 bases aligning to TRBD1. The V gene end was trimmed by 5 bases and the J gene end by 4 bases; junction bases not matched to a gene: 12. The germline V gene encodes CDR1 MDHEN and CDR2 SYDVKM. The CDR3 extends over 17 amino acids. CDR3 bases: TGTGCCAGCAGTCCGATCAGACAGGGGTTAGGCACCGGGGAGCTGTTTTTT. As protein: CASSPIRQGLGTGELFF.

This chain links TRBV18 with TRBJ2-2; D not resolved. Deletions cut 4 bases from V and 0 bases from J, with 15 bases between. There are 17 residues in the CDR3. Germline loops: CDR1 KGHSH, CDR2 LQKENI. The CDR3 nucleotides read TGTGCCAGCTCACACTTAGATGGCAGCTCGAACACCGGGGAGCTGTTTTTT. This translates into CASSHLDGSSNTGELFF.

This chain uses TRBV2 with TRBJ2-2; no reliable D call. V was cut by 0 bases and J by 5 bases, with 1 base left in between. The CDR3 length is 12 residues. Germline V gene sequence: CDR1 SNHLY, CDR2 FYNNEI. This chain's CDR3 is CASSEATGELFF. The CDR3 region has the DNA TGTGCCAGCAGTGAAGCTACCGGGGAGCTGTTTTTT.

The count of this clone is one. The chain employs TRBV28 and TRBJ2-7; 8 positions agree with TRBD1. V shed 5 bases and J 3 bases; nucleotides not matched to a gene: 6. The CDR3 length is 14 residues. From germline, CDR1 is MDHEN and CDR2 SYDVKM. CDR3 region: CASSQAGGHYEQYF. DNA of the CDR3: TGTGCCAGCAGTCAAGCAGGGGGCCACTACGAGCAGTACTTC.

Of note for this clone: The junction does not match germline at one end; this may be a read error. The chain is built from TRBV27 and TRBJ1-4; D remains unclear. This CDR3 has 11 amino acids. Per germline, CDR1 MNHEY and CDR2 SMNVEV (reference sequence). In nucleotides, the CDR3 is TGTGCCAGCGAAAATGGTCGGACGTTCGATTTT. It yields the protein CASENGRTFDF.

CDR3 DNA sequence: TGTGCCAGTAGTATAGAAAGAATTAGCAATCAGCCCCAGCATTTT. It specifies CASSIERISNQPQHF. This rearrangement joins TRBV19 to TRBJ1-5; D not certain. Germline-derived CDR1 and CDR2 are LNHDA and SQIVND (reference sequence). V lost 0 bases and J 0 bases, leaving 6 bases between the germline ends. There are 15 residues in the CDR3. Drawing the rest from reference TRBV19 and TRBJ1-5, the complete variable domain is DGGITQSPKYLFRKEGQNVTLSCEQNLNHDAMYWYRQDPGQGLRLIYYSQIVNDFQKGDIAEGYSVSREKKESFPLTVTSAQKNPTAFYLCASSIERISNQPQHFGDGTRLSIL.

The V and J genes are TRBV14 and TRBJ1-1; 7 bases line up with TRBD1. CDR3 length: 14 amino acids. In germline, CDR1 is SGHDN, CDR2 FVKESK. The trim removed 6 bases at V and 0 bases at J, leaving 4 bases unmatched. The CDR3, as DNA: TGTGCCAGCAGGAAACAGGGGATGAACACTGAAGCTTTCTTT. This gives the protein CASRKQGMNTEAFF.

The J gene is TRBJ2-3, the V gene TRBV6-4; no clear D. This CDR3 contains 15 residues. Germline V CDR1 and CDR2: MRHNA, SNTAGT. The V end lost 3 bases, the J end lost 2 bases, and 12 bases lay between the germline ends. CDR3 nucleotides: TGTGCCAGCAGTGAAGGGCGATCCGACACAGATACGCAGTATTTT. Amino acids: CASSEGRSDTDTQYF.

The CDR3 here is CASRPRVNTEAFF. The CDR3 coding sequence is TGTGCCAGCAGACCCAGGGTGAACACTGAAGCTTTCTTT. This chain links TRBV12-3 or TRBV12-4 with TRBJ1-1, with D tentatively TRBD1 (5 bases). The CDR3 contains 13 residues. V lost 6 bases and J lost 0, with 8 bases in between.

V and J are TRBV5-8 and TRBJ1-5, with D possibly matching TRBD1 (6 bases). The germline V gene has CDR1 SGHTS and CDR2 YDEGEE. V lost 4 bases and J 7 bases, leaving 21 bases between the germline ends. CDR3 length: 16 residues. The CDR3 region has the DNA TGTGCCAGCAGCACAGGGAACTGGTGGGTCGGACAGCCCCAGCATTTT. The encoded protein is CASSTGNWWVGQPQHF. Combining the CDR3 with reference TRBV5-8 and TRBJ1-5 gives the whole variable domain EAGVTQSPTHLIKTRGQQATLRCSPISGHTSVYWYQQALGLGLQFLLWYDEGEERNRGNFPPRFSGRQFPNYSSELNVNALELEDSALYLCASSTGNWWVGQPQHFGDGTRLSIL.